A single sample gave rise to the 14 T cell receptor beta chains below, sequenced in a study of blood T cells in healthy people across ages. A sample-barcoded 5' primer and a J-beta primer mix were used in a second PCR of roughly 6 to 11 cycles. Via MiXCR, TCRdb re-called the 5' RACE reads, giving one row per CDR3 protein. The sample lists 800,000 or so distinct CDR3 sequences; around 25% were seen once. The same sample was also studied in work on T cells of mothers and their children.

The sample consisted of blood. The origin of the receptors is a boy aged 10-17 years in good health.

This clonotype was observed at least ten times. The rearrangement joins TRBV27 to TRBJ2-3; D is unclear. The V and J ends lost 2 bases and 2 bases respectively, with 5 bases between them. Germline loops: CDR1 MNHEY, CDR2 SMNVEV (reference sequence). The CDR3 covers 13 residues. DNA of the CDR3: TGTGCCAGCAGTTTACAACACACAGATACGCAGTATTTT. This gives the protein CASSLQHTDTQYF.

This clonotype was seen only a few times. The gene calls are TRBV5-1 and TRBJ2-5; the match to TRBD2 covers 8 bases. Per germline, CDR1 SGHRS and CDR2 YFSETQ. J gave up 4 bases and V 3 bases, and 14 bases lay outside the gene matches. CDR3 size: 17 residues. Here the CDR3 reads CASSYYGGDRRPETQYF. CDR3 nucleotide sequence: TGCGCCAGCAGCTACTACGGGGGGGACCGACGGCCAGAGACCCAGTACTTC.

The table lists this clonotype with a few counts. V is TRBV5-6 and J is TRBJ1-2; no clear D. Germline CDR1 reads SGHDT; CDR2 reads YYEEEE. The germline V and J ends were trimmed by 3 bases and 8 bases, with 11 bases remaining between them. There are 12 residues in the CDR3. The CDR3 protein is CASSSDRSGYTF. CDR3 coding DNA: TGTGCCAGCAGCTCCGATCGTAGCGGCTACACCTTC.

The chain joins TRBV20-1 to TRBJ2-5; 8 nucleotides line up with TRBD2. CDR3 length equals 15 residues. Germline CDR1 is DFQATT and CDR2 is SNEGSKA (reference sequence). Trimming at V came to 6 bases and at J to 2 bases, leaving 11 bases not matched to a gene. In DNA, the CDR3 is TGCAGTGCCCCTGGGGTAGCGGGGCTTCAAGAGACCCAGTACTTC. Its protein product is CSAPGVAGLQETQYF.

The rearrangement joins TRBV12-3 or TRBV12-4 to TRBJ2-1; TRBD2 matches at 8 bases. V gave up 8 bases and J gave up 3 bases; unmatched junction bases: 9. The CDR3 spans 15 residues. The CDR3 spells CASGLGTSVYNEQFF. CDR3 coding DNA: TGTGCCAGCGGGTTGGGGACTAGTGTCTACAATGAGCAGTTCTTC.

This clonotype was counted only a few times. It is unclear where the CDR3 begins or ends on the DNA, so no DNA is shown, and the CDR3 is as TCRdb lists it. The chain's CDR3 is CASSSSGPYSYEQYF. The chain recombines TRBV27 with TRBJ2-7. Looked up from germline, CDR1 is MNHEY and CDR2 is SMNVEV (reference sequence). The CDR3 sequence runs 15 residues, both termini included.

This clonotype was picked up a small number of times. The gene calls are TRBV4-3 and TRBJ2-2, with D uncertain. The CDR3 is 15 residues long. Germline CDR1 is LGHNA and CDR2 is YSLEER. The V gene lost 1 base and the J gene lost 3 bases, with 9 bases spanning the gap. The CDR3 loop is CASSQAGGYTGELFF. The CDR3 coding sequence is TGCGCCAGCAGCCAAGCAGGCGGTTACACCGGGGAGCTGTTTTTT.

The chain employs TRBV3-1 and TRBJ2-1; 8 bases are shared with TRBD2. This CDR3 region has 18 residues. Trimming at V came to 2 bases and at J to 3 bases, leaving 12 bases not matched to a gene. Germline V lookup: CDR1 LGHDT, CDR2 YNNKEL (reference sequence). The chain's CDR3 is CASSQIGTWSGSYNEQFF. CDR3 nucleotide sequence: TGTGCCAGCAGCCAAATAGGGACTTGGAGCGGGAGCTACAATGAGCAGTTCTTC.

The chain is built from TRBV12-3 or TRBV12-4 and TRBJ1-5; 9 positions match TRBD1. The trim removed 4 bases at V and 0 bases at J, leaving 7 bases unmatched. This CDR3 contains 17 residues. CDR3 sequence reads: CASSSGTGRFSNQPQHF. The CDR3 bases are TGTGCCAGCAGTTCCGGGACAGGGAGGTTTAGCAATCAGCCCCAGCATTTT.

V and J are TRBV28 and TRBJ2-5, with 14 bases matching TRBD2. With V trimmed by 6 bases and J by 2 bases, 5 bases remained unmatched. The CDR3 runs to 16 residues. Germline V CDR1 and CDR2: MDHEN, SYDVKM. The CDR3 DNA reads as TGTGCCAGCAGGAGGACTAGCGGGAGGACGCAAGAGACCCAGTACTTC. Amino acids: CASRRTSGRTQETQYF.

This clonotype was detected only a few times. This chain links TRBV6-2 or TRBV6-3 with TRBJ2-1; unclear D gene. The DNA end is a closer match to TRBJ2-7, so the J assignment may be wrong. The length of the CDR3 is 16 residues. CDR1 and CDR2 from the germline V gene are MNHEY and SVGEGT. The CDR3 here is CASSILRLGPPYEQYF. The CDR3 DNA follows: TGTGCCAGCAGCATCCTAAGACTTGGACCGCCCTACGAGCAGTACTTC.

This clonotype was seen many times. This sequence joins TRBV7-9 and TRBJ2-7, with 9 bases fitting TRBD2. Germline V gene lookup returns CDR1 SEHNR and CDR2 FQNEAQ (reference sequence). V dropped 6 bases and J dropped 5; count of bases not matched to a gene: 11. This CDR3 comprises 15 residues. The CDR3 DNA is TGTGCCAGCAGTTATACTCTAGCGGGGAGAAACGAGCAGTACTTC. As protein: CASSYTLAGRNEQYF.

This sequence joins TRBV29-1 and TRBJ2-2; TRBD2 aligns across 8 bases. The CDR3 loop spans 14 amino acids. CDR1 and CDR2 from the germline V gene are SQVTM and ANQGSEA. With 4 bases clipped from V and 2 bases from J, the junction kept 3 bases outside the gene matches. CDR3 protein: CSVVAGGNTGELFF. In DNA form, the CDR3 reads TGCAGCGTTGTGGCGGGAGGCAACACCGGGGAGCTGTTTTTT.

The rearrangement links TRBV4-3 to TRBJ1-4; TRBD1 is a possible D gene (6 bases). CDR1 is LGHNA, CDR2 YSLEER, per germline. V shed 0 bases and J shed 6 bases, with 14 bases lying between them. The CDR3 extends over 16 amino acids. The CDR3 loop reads CASSQEGGTYYEKLFF. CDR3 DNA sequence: TGCGCCAGCAGCCAAGAAGGGGGGACATACTATGAAAAACTGTTTTTT.